Given below is one T cell receptor (beta chain) in context. No cognate antigen has been identified for it. No much larger clonotype is one base removed from it; base qualities were not supplied. The treatment or condition label on this specimen signifies: roughly 19 received Ad26.COV2.S at low or high dose, single or two shots; about five received placebo; per-sample allocation not given. For vaccine and placebo recipients, the sequenced repertoires came from samples collected on day 63 after the first injection. Between 29 July and 7 August 2020, Cohort 1b enrolled about 27 adults aged 18-55 years at one site in Boston, USA. Ad26.COV2.S consisted of a replication-incompetent adenovirus type 26 vector by which a prefusion-stabilized SARS-CoV-2 spike protein from the original Wuhan strain was expressed. The sample is drawn from a study of Ad26.COV2.S vaccination and SARS-CoV-2 variants (dated by TCRdb to the early 2020s). Regarding the study in general: Vaccine-arm donors were drawn from COV1001, a multicentre, randomized, double-blind, placebo-controlled phase I-IIa trial of Ad26.COV2.S in healthy adults. Dosing of Ad26.COV2.S was intramuscular, at either 5x10^10 or 1x10^11 viral particles, delivered as one shot or as two shots spaced 56 days apart. TCRbeta repertoire sequencing was used to assess the specificity and breadth of SARS-CoV-2-reactive T cell receptors after Ad26.COV2.S vaccination. A total of around 32 samples were included in the TCR-sequenced set, comprising around 19 Ad26.COV2.S vaccine recipients, 5 placebo recipients and 8 SARS-CoV-2 convalescent individuals. Participants in the trial were split at random into five groups of five each, receiving low-dose or high-dose Ad26.COV2.S once or twice, or else placebo on both occasions. Investigators did not know the trial group allocation while performing experiments and assessing outcomes. Broader findings and caveats from the paper: Substantial breadth of spike-specific CD8+ and CD4+ T cell responses was reported after vaccination. Vaccine and placebo recipients had comparable non-spike TCR breadth, which fits with the vaccine containing only spike. Compared with placebo recipients, Ad26.COV2.S recipients showed higher spike-specific TCR breadth (P = 0.0014). The study lacked the statistical power to compare responses across vaccine doses or regimens. It was noted by the authors that total T cell responses may have been underestimated by the TCR breadth and depth analyses.

TCRbeta CDR3 regions were sequenced with the immunoSEQ Assay. After extraction, genomic DNA underwent amplification by bias-controlled multiplex PCR, followed by high-throughput sequencing. The authors' analysis ran thus. To quantify the absolute abundance of every unique TCRbeta CDR3 region, sequences were collapsed and filtered. T cell fraction was estimated by normalizing TCRbeta template counts to usable DNA, which was measured by amplifying reference genes present in all nucleated cells. Repertoire TCRs were annotated as SARS-CoV-2-specific when V gene, CDR3 amino acid sequence and J gene were exactly matched to a known reactive TCR set. The reference SARS-CoV-2 TCR set was obtained from MIRA and was filtered for enrichment in COVID-19-positive ImmuneCODE repertoires, whereby public or cross-reactive TCRs were removed. Based on the MIRA antigens, annotated TCRs were further analysed at the level of specific ORF or position within ORF. Breadth was defined as the number of annotated unique rearrangements divided by the total number of unique productive rearrangements, and depth was defined as the summed frequency of the annotated unique rearrangements. Two-sided Wilcoxon rank-sum tests were applied when comparing TCR breadth between groups. TCRdb's version of the immuneACCESS table is confined to in-frame rearrangements and falls short of the full clone set. An unresolved V gene accounts for under half of the shortfall where checked; the remainder is of unknown origin. The DNA was the basis for D and trimming; V, J and clone size are from that table. This sample is represented by about 440,000 clones; around 85% of them were singletons. The top ten constitute around 13% of the sample.

Via the germline V gene, CDR1 is SGHNT and CDR2 YENEEA. The CDR3 covers 13 residues, taking in both the cysteine and the phenylalanine. CDR3 DNA is the only sequence kept; it has 39 bases, read in frame from the first base. V is pared back by 1 base and J by 9 bases, with 11 bases lying between the germline termini. Recombination joined TRBV11-3 with TRBJ2-3; tentative D gene TRBD1, with 5 bases matching. The TCR comes from a person between 18 and 60 years old who received the Ad26.COV2.S COVID-19 vaccine or a placebo. The sample here was peripheral blood, taken in a trial of Ad26.COV2.S vaccine versus placebo. The DNA is TGTGCCAGCAGCTTAGCGCCTAGGACAACGCAGTATTTT. Translated, it gives CASSLAPRTTQYF.